This TCR beta chain came from a study of blood T cells in healthy people across ages. Study observations and caveats: The unsorted PBMCs prevented any conclusive comparison of naive versus antigen-experienced cells. Age advanced and TCR beta diversity per million T cells fell, roughly linearly.

This CDR3 has 14 amino acids. V lost 5 bases and J lost 3; bases outside the gene matches: 3. The germline V gene encodes CDR1 SEHNR and CDR2 FQNEAQ (reference sequence). With a J-beta primer mix and a sample-barcoded 5' primer, a second PCR ran 7 to 11 cycles. One entry per CDR3 protein results from TCRdb running MiXCR on the 5' RACE reads. The repertoire includes about 290,000 distinct CDR3 sequences, roughly 26% of them detected once, and over 25% sits in the top ten. This clonotype was found a few times. What it binds is unknown. This rearrangement joins TRBV7-9 to TRBJ2-7, with 11 positions matching TRBD2. Sequenced material: blood. The origin of this receptor is a woman between 65 and 79 years old in good health. This chain's CDR3 is CASSGGTSGYEQYF. The DNA of the CDR3 is TGTGCCAGCAGCGGGGGGACTAGCGGCTACGAGCAGTACTTC.